This TCR beta chain was obtained from a study of vaccination and CD4 T cells after COVID-19. Study details: Six males and four females constituted the convalescent cohort, two of whom were Hispanic. Participants got two doses of BNT162b2 or mRNA-1273 vaccine. For post-vaccine samples, collection took place a median approximately 77 days after dose two, ranging from 14 to 241. Study conclusions and caveats: Convalescent patients' clones that were vaccine-specific were spike mono-reactive in 304 of 307 cases.

Remarks on this clonotype: Its antigen is undetermined.

Germline assignment: CDR1 SNHLY and CDR2 FYNNEI. CDR3 length equals 15 residues. With 5 bases clipped from V and 5 bases from J, the junction kept 6 bases outside the gene matches. TCRdb processed the PCR reads anew with MiXCR; each CDR3 protein has one entry. The sample lists 15,000 to 20,000 distinct CDR3 sequences, roughly 60% occurring once. The specimen was CD4+ T cells from blood, collected before SARS-CoV-2 vaccination. J is TRBJ2-1 and V is TRBV2, with TRBD1 identical over 10 bases. This clonotype originated in a human donor who had recovered from COVID-19. In DNA form, the CDR3 reads TGTGCCAGCAGTAAAGACAGGGGGCGTCACAATGAGCAGTTCTTC. Its protein is CASSKDRGRHNEQFF.